The 18 T cell receptor beta chains presented below share a single source sample, sequenced in a study of T cell repertoires in cytomegalovirus infection. MiXCR was run by TCRdb on the reads, yielding one entry per CDR3 protein. Among approximately 180,000 distinct CDR3 sequences listed, about a tenth were seen once. The sample consisted of PBMCs. Every receptor here comes from a human donor in good health (CMV status not recorded). Some clones in this sample may be carry-over from other donors' samples.

The V gene is TRBV27, the J gene TRBJ2-5, with D possibly being TRBD1 (5 bases). In germline, CDR1 is MNHEY, CDR2 SMNVEV (reference sequence). The CDR3 is 20 residues long. V was trimmed by 5 bases and J by 0 bases, leaving 28 bases between them. Written as DNA, the CDR3 is TGTGCCAGCAGTCCCTCGTTAGGGGTTTTGATCCATTTGTACCAAGAGACCCAGTACTTC. Translated: CASSPSLGVLIHLYQETQYF.

This clonotype came up a few times. This sequence joins TRBV2 and TRBJ1-5; 7 bases are a match to TRBD1. Germline values: CDR1 SNHLY, CDR2 FYNNEI. V lost 5 bases to trimming and J lost 7 bases; unmatched junction nucleotides: 5. The length of the CDR3 is 13 residues. The CDR3 DNA reads as TGTGCCAGCAGTTCGACAGGGAACCAGCCCCAGCATTTT. Translating gives CASSSTGNQPQHF.

The rearrangement joins TRBV19 to TRBJ1-1; D may be TRBD1 (6 bases). The CDR3 covers 14 residues. With 3 bases removed from V and 5 bases from J, the gap between germline ends came to 13 bases. CDR1 is LNHDA, CDR2 SQIVND, per germline (reference sequence). The CDR3 bases are TGTGCCAGTAGTATCGCAGGGGCCAATACTGAAGCTTTCTTT. Encoded protein: CASSIAGANTEAFF.

Many counts were recorded for this clonotype. The J gene is TRBJ2-3, the V gene TRBV7-2; 8 bases are shared with TRBD2. The length of the CDR3 is 15 residues. Trimming removed 3 bases from V and 3 bases from J; junction bases left unmatched: 5. The germline gives CDR1 SGHTA, CDR2 FQGNSA. Here the CDR3 reads CASSFKAGVTDTQYF. The CDR3 DNA is TGTGCCAGCAGCTTCAAAGCGGGAGTGACAGATACGCAGTATTTT.

This clonotype came up many times. This chain connects TRBV28 to TRBJ2-7; the D gene is possibly TRBD2 (5 bases). Germline CDR1 reads MDHEN; CDR2 reads SYDVKM. The germline V and J ends were trimmed by 7 bases and 3 bases, with 10 bases remaining between them. The CDR3 length is 12 residues. The CDR3 DNA is TGTGCCAGCAACTACGCGGGCTACGAGCAGTACTTC. This sequence encodes CASNYAGYEQYF.

This clonotype has a count of ten or more. CDR3 region: CASSYGTGGYNSPLHF. The CDR3 nucleotides read TGTGCCAGCAGCTACGGGACAGGGGGCTACAATTCACCCCTCCACTTT. The rearrangement joins TRBV7-9 to TRBJ1-6, with 12 bases matching TRBD1. Trimming at V came to 4 bases and at J to 7 bases, leaving 5 bases not matched to a gene. Germline CDR1 and CDR2: SEHNR and FQNEAQ (reference sequence). The CDR3 consists of 16 residues.

The chain recombines TRBV29-1 with TRBJ1-1; D is ambiguous. The germline CDR1 and CDR2 sequences are SQVTM and ANQGSEA. The CDR3 consists of 13 residues. V was pared by 1 base and J by 0 bases, with 6 bases between. The DNA of the CDR3 is TGCAGCGTTGAAGGGCCGTTGAACACTGAAGCTTTCTTT. Amino acids: CSVEGPLNTEAFF.

This clonotype has a count of ten or more. The chain uses TRBV7-2 and TRBJ2-1, with D perhaps TRBD2 (6 bases). The CDR3 is 16 residues long. Germline lookup yields CDR1 SGHTA and CDR2 FQGNSA. The V end lost 1 base, the J end lost 3 bases, and 13 bases lay between the germline ends. CDR3 bases: TGTGCCAGCAGCTTAGACCGCGCGGGGAACTACAATGAGCAGTTCTTC. As protein: CASSLDRAGNYNEQFF.

In its sample, this clonotype was seen many times. This chain links TRBV12-3 or TRBV12-4 with TRBJ2-7; no clear D. CDR3 size: 11 residues. Trimming took off 6 bases at V and 5 bases at J, with 8 bases between the two ends. In DNA, the CDR3 is TGTGCCAGCAGCCAGTGGGACGAGCAGTACTTC. Its translation: CASSQWDEQYF.

At least ten counts were recorded for this clonotype. The V call is TRBV2, the J call TRBJ2-7, with D possibly TRBD1 on 5 matching bases. The CDR3 totals 13 residues. The germline CDR1 and CDR2 sequences are SNHLY and FYNNEI. Trimming cost V 5 bases and J 1 base, with 9 bases left between them. The CDR3 spells CASSLTESYEQYF. DNA of the CDR3: TGTGCCAGCAGTCTGACAGAATCCTACGAGCAGTACTTC.

This clonotype was observed at least ten times. J is TRBJ1-2 and V is TRBV5-1; TRBD1 matches 7 bases. The CDR3 has 14 residues. Trimming cost V 0 bases and J 2 bases; bases outside gene matches: 1. Germline assignment: CDR1 SGHRS and CDR2 YFSETQ. In DNA form, the CDR3 reads TGCGCCAGCAGCTTGGGACAGGGAAACTATGGCTACACCTTC. Translated: CASSLGQGNYGYTF.

This clonotype was counted a few times. J is TRBJ2-1 and V is TRBV7-7, with 12 bases matching TRBD2. This CDR3 has 18 amino acids. Trimming cost V 0 bases and J 9 bases; bases outside gene matches: 12. The germline V gene has CDR1 SSHAT and CDR2 FNYEAQ (reference sequence). The CDR3 nucleotides read TGTGCCAGCAGCTTAGCGGTCCTTGGTCTAGCGGGGGGGCCTGAGCAGTTCTTC. Amino acids: CASSLAVLGLAGGPEQFF.

There are many counts of this clonotype. V usage is TRBV9 and J usage is TRBJ1-2; D call uncertain. The CDR3 covers 12 residues. The V end was cut by 0 bases, the J end by 8 bases, with 8 bases between. The germline V gene encodes CDR1 SGDLS and CDR2 YYNGEE. Here the CDR3 reads CASSVVQGGYTF. CDR3 sequence (DNA): TGTGCCAGCAGCGTAGTTCAAGGCGGCTACACCTTC.

At least ten counts were recorded for this clonotype. The chain joins TRBV12-3 or TRBV12-4 to TRBJ1-2; D not certain. CDR3 length: 13 amino acids. V lost 3 bases, J lost 1 base, and 6 bases lay in between. The CDR3 DNA sequence: TGTGCCAGCAGTTTTACAAATAACTATGGCTACACCTTC. Protein product: CASSFTNNYGYTF.

The rearrangement uses TRBV19 and TRBJ2-7, with 7 bases matching TRBD1. CDR1 and CDR2 from the germline V gene are LNHDA and SQIVND (reference sequence). The CDR3 loop spans 16 amino acids. Trimming at V came to 3 bases and at J to 6 bases, leaving 14 bases not matched to a gene. CDR3 nucleotide sequence: TGTGCCAGTAGTATTCTCTCCGGGACAGCAAGTGGCGAGCAGTACTTC. Its translation: CASSILSGTASGEQYF.

The chain uses TRBV29-1 and TRBJ1-5; D is ambiguous. V was pared by 4 bases and J by 3 bases, with 13 bases between. This CDR3 is 14 amino acids long. CDR1 and CDR2 (germline): SQVTM, ANQGSEA. CDR3 DNA sequence: TGCAGCGTTGTCATTTCGGGAGTCAATCAGCCCCAGCATTTT. It translates to CSVVISGVNQPQHF. Variable domain in full (rest from reference TRBV29-1 and TRBJ1-5): SAVISQKPSRDICQRGTSLTIQCQVDSQVTMMFWYRQQPGQSLTLIATANQGSEATYESGFVIDKFPISRPNLTFSTLTVSNMSPEDSSIYLCSVVISGVNQPQHFGDGTRLSIL.

This clonotype was recorded at least ten times. V and J are TRBV11-2 and TRBJ2-3; 7 nucleotides align to TRBD2. Germline V gene lookup returns CDR1 SGHAT and CDR2 FQNNGV. The junction had 8 bases not matched to a gene; V was cut back by 5 bases and J by 0 bases. The CDR3 length is 16 residues. The CDR3 here is CASSPGGLASTDTQYF. CDR3 coding DNA: TGTGCCAGCAGCCCCGGGGGGTTGGCTAGCACAGATACGCAGTATTTT.

This clonotype was observed many times. The CDR3 region has the DNA TGTGCCAGCAGTTGGGCCGAACAGGGGCAGAACACTGAAGCTTTCTTT. This encodes CASSWAEQGQNTEAFF. The chain carries TRBV5-4 and TRBJ1-1, with TRBD1 matching 7 bases. Trimming at V came to 5 bases and at J to 1 base, leaving 11 bases not matched to a gene. Germline CDR1 is SGHNT and CDR2 is YYREEE (reference sequence). This CDR3 region has 16 residues.